These 4 T cell receptor beta chains came from one sample sequenced in a study of spatial heterogeneity in lung cancer (dated by TCRdb to about 2019). The study at large found these results: The number of expanded intratumoral alpha and beta TCRs correlated with the tumor nonsynonymous mutation count.

The library was made by 5' RACE. These reads were obtained on a NextSeq 500. TCRdb took the public reads, trimmed them with fastp at Q25, ran MiXCR for clone calling and kept in-frame beta chains. Rows merge per CDR3 protein into single entries with the most common DNA and genes. Across this sample there are around 12,000 distinct CDR3 sequences, with 5.6% seen only once. Approximately 10% of the sample lies in the top ten. The intended sense of this specimen's time point label: sample taken at primary tumor resection. These receptors lack a known antigen. This sample comprised lung tumor tissue, obtained at surgery. The receptors stem from a female donor with early-stage non-small cell lung cancer.

The sample holds many counts of this clonotype. This beta chain represents an off-target read in a library built for alpha chains; its size is of limited meaning. The J gene is TRBJ2-3, the V gene TRBV15; no clear D gene. The CDR3 runs 14 residues. The germline CDR1 and CDR2 sequences are LNHNV and YYDKDF (reference sequence). Trimming took off 4 bases at V and 0 bases at J, with 8 bases between the two ends. The CDR3 DNA is TGTGCCACCAGCATAGGGCGGAGCACAGATACGCAGTATTTT. Protein product: CATSIGRSTDTQYF.

This clonotype was found many times. Little can be read into the size of this beta chain, an off-target read in a library designed for alpha chains. The chain links TRBV7-9 to TRBJ1-1; 11 positions match TRBD1. Germline trimming cut 5 bases from V and 7 bases from J; bases unmatched to any gene: 6. The CDR3 has 14 amino acids. CDR1 is SEHNR and CDR2 is FQNEAQ in the germline V gene (reference sequence). CDR3 region: CASSRTGGFVEAFF. CDR3 coding DNA: TGTGCCAGCAGCCGGACAGGGGGCTTCGTTGAAGCTTTCTTT.

This clonotype was recorded at least ten times. Because the library targeted alpha chains, this beta chain is an off-target read whose size means little. V gene TRBV7-9 combines with J gene TRBJ1-1; D is perhaps TRBD1 (6 bases). V was trimmed by 7 bases and J by 11 bases, leaving 17 bases between them. This CDR3 comprises 12 residues. CDR1 and CDR2 from the germline V gene are SEHNR and FQNEAQ (reference sequence). Written as DNA, the CDR3 is TGTGCCAGCACCGACATTACAGGGCCCGCTTTCTTT. As protein: CASTDITGPAFF.

This clonotype appeared a few times. This beta chain represents an off-target read in a library built for alpha chains; its size is of limited meaning. The chain combines TRBV24-1 with TRBJ2-1; maybe TRBD2 (5 bases). V was shortened by 5 bases and J by 8 bases, with 6 bases between the two germline ends. The CDR3 runs 11 residues. Germline V gives CDR1 KGHDR, CDR2 SFDVKD. CDR3 amino acids: CATSAGDEQFF. The CDR3, as DNA: TGTGCCACCAGTGCCGGGGATGAGCAGTTCTTC.